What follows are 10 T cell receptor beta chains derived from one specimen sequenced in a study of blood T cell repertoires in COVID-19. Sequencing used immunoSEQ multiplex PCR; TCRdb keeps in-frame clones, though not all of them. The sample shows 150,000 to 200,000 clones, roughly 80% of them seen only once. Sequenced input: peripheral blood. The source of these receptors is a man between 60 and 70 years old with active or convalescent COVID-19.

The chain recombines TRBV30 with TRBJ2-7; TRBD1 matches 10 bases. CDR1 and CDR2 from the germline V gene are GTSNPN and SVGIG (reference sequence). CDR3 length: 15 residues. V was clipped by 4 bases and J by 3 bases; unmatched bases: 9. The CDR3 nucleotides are TGTGCCTGGACCCCGGGACAGGGGAGAGACTACGAGCAGTACTTC. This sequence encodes CAWTPGQGRDYEQYF.

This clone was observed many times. The CDR3 bases are TGCGCCAGCAGCCCTCCGACTAACACCGGGGAGCTGTTTTTT. Translated: CASSPPTNTGELFF. The chain recombines TRBV5-1 with TRBJ2-2, with no clear D. Germline values: CDR1 SGHRS, CDR2 YFSETQ. V was pared by 4 bases and J by 2 bases, with 9 bases between. CDR3 length: 14 residues. The entire variable domain, with the rest obtained from reference TRBV5-1 and TRBJ2-2, is as follows: KAGVTQTPRYLIKTRGQQVTLSCSPISGHRSVSWYQQTPGQGLQFLFEYFSETQRNKGNFPGRFSGRQFSNSRSEMNVSTLELGDSALYLCASSPPTNTGELFFGEGSRLTVL.

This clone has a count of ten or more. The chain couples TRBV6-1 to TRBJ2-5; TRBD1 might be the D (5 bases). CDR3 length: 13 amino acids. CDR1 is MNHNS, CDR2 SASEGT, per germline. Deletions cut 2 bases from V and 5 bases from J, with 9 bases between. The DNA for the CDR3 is TGTGCCAGCAGTGAACAGGGTGTGGAGACCCAGTACTTC. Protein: CASSEQGVETQYF.

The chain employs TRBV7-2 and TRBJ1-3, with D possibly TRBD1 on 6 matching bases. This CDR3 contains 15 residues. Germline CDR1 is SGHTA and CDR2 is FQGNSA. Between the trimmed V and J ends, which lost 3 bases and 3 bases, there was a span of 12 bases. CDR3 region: CASSLGGARGNTIYF. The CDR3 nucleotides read TGTGCCAGCAGCTTGGGGGGGGCGCGTGGAAACACCATATATTTT.

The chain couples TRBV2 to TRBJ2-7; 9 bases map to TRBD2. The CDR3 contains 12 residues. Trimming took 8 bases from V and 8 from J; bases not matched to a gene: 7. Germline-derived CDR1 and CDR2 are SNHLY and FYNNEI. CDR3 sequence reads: CASGAGGPKQYF. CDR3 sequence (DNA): TGTGCCAGCGGGGCGGGAGGGCCTAAGCAGTACTTC.

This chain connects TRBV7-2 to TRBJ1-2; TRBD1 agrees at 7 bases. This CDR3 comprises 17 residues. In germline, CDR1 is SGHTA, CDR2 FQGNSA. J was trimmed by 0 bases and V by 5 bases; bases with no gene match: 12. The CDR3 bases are TGTGCCAGCAGCCTTAGACAGGGTAGAGGGGCTAACTATGGCTACACCTTC. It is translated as CASSLRQGRGANYGYTF.

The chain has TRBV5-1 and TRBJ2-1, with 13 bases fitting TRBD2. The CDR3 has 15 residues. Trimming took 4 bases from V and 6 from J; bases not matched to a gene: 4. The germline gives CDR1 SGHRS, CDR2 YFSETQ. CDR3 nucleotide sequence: TGCGCCAGCAGCCCGGGACTAGCGGGAATCAATGAGCAGTTCTTC. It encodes CASSPGLAGINEQFF.

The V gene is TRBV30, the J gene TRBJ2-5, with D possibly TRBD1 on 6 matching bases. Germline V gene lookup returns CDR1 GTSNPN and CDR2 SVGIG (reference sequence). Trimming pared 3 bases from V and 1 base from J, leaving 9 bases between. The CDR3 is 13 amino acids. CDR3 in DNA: TGTGCCTGGAGCGAGGGGGTCCAAGAGACCCAGTACTTC. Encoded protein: CAWSEGVQETQYF.

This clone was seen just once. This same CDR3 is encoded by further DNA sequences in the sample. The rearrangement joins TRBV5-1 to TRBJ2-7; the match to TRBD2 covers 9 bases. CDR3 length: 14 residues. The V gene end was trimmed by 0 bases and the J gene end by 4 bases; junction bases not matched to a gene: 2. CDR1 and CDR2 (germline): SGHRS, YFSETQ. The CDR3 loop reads CASSLGSGSYEQYF. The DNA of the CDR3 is TGCGCCAGCAGCTTGGGTAGCGGGAGTTACGAGCAGTACTTC. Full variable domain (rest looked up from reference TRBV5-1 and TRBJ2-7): KAGVTQTPRYLIKTRGQQVTLSCSPISGHRSVSWYQQTPGQGLQFLFEYFSETQRNKGNFPGRFSGRQFSNSRSEMNVSTLELGDSALYLCASSLGSGSYEQYFGPGTRLTVT.

Here the CDR3 reads CASSQLLAGGYCVNQPQHF. The CDR3, as DNA: TGTGCCAGCAGCCAACTCCTGGCAGGGGGATACTGTGTCAATCAGCCCCAGCATTTT. This chain connects TRBV14 to TRBJ1-5; TRBD1 agrees at 7 bases. CDR1 and CDR2 (germline): SGHDN, FVKESK. The CDR3 totals 19 residues. V lost 2 bases, J lost 3 bases, and 16 bases stayed unmatched.